The source of this T cell receptor beta chain is a study of tumor-infiltrating lymphocytes in oesophageal squamous cell carcinoma. One entry per CDR3 protein results from TCRdb running MiXCR on the PCR reads. The sample has about 13,000 distinct CDR3 sequences, 51% seen once. Germline assignment: CDR1 SGHTA and CDR2 FQGNSA. The length of the CDR3 is 15 residues. V lost 6 bases, J lost 6 bases, and 19 bases lay in between. Sequencing was done on a sample of blood. This sequence originates from a female donor with esophageal squamous cell carcinoma. The V and J genes are TRBV7-2 and TRBJ2-3; D ambiguous. The DNA for the CDR3 is TGTGCCAGCAGACTACCCCGGGTAGCAGGCGATACGCAGTATTTT. As protein: CASRLPRVAGDTQYF. The variable domain in full, with the rest retrieved from reference TRBV7-2 and TRBJ2-3, is GAGVSQSPSNKVTEKGKDVELRCDPISGHTALYWYRQSLGQGLEFLIYFQGNSAPDKSGLPSDRFSAERTGGSVSTLTIQRTQQEDSAVYLCASRLPRVAGDTQYFGPGTRLTVL.